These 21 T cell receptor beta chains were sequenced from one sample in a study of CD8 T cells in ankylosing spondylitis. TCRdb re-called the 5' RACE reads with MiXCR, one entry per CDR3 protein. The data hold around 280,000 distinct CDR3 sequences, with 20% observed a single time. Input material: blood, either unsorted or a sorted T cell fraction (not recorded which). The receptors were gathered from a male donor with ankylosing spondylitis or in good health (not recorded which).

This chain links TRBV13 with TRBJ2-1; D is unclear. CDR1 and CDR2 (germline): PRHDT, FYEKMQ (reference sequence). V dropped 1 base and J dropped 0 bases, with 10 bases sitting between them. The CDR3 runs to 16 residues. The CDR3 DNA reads TGTGCCAGCAGCTTAGCGTCCGGAGACTCCTACAATGAGCAGTTCTTC. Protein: CASSLASGDSYNEQFF. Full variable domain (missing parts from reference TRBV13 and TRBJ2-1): AAGVIQSPRHLIKEKRETATLKCYPIPRHDTVYWYQQGPGQDPQFLISFYEKMQSDKGSIPDRFSAQQFSDYHSELNMSSLELGDSALYFCASSLASGDSYNEQFFGPGTRLTVL.

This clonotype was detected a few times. CDR3 coding DNA: TGCGCCAGCGGGACGGGGGCCGGGGAGCTGTTTTTT. It translates to CASGTGAGELFF. This chain links TRBV4-1 with TRBJ2-2, with a weak D call TRBD2 (6 bases). Germline CDR1 and CDR2: MGHRA and YSYEKL. CDR3 length equals 12 residues. V dropped 8 bases and J dropped 6 bases, with 10 bases sitting between them.

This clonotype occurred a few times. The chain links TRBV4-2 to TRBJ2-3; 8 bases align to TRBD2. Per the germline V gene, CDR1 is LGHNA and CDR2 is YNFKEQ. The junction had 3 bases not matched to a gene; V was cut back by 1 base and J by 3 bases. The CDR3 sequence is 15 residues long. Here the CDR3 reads CASSQVAGRTDTQYF. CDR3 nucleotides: TGTGCCAGCAGCCAAGTAGCGGGGAGAACAGATACGCAGTATTTT.

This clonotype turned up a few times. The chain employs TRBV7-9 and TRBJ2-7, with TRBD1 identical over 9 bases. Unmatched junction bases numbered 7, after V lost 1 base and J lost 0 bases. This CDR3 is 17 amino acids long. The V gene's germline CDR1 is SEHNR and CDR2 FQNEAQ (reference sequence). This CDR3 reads CASSLGGQGVSSYEQYV. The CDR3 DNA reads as TGTGCCAGCAGCTTAGGGGGACAGGGCGTGAGCTCCTACGAGCAGTACGTC.

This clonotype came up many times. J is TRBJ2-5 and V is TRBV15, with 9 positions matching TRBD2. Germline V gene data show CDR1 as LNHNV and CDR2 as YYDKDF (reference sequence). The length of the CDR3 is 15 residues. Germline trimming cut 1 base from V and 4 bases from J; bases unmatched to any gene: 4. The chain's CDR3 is CATSRVSGSGETQYF. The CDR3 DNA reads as TGTGCCACCAGCAGAGTTAGCGGGAGTGGAGAGACCCAGTACTTC.

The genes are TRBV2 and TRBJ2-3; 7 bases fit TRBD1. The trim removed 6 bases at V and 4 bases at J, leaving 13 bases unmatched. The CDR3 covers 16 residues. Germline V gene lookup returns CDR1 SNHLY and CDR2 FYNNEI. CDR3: CASRASGTVRADTQYF. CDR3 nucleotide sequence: TGTGCCAGCAGGGCAAGTGGGACAGTTAGGGCAGATACGCAGTATTTT.

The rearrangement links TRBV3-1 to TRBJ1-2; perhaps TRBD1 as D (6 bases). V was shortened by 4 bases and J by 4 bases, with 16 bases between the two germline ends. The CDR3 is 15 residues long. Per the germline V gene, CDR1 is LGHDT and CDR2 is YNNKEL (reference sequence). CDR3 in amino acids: CASSPTQGSSYGYTF. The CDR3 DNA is TGTGCCAGCAGCCCCACACAGGGAAGTTCCTATGGCTACACCTTC.

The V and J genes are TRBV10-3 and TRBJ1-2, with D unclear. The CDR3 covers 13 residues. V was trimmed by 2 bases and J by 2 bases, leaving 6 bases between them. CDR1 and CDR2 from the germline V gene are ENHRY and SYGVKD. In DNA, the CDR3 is TGTGCCATCAGTGAGGGCAGCAACTATGGCTACACCTTC. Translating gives CAISEGSNYGYTF.

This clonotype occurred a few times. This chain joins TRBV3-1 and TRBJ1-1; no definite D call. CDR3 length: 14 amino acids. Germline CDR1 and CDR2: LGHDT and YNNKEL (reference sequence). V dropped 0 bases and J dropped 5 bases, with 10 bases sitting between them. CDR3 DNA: TGTGCCAGCAGCCAAGATGGTAGAGGGACTGAAGCTTTCTTT. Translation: CASSQDGRGTEAFF. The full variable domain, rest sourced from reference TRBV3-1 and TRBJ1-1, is DTAVSQTPKYLVTQMGNDKSIKCEQNLGHDTMYWYKQDSKKFLKIMFSYNNKELIINETVPNRFSPKSPDKAHLNLHINSLELGDSAVYFCASSQDGRGTEAFFGQGTRLTVV.

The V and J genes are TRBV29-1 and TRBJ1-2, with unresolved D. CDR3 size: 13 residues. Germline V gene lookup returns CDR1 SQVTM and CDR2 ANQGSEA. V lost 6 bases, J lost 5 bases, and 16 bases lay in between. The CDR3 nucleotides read TGCAGCGTCGTTTCGGTCGAGGGTTATGGCTACACCTTC. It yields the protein CSVVSVEGYGYTF. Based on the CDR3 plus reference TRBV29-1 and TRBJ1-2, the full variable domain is SAVISQKPSRDICQRGTSLTIQCQVDSQVTMMFWYRQQPGQSLTLIATANQGSEATYESGFVIDKFPISRPNLTFSTLTVSNMSPEDSSIYLCSVVSVEGYGYTFGSGTRLTVV.

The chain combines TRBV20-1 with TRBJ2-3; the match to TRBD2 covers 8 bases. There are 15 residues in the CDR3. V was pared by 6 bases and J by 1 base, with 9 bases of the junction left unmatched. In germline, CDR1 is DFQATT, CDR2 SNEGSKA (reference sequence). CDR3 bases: TGCAGTGCCACTGGACGGGAGGGCCGCACAGATACGCAGTATTTT. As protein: CSATGREGRTDTQYF.

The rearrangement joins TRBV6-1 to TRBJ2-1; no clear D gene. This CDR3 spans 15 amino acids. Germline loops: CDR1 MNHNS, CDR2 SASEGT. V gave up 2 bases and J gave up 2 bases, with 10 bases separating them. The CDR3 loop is CASSEHNLAYNEQFF. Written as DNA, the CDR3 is TGTGCCAGCAGTGAACATAACCTCGCCTACAATGAGCAGTTCTTC.

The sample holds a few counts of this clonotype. CDR3 region: CASSPRTGGTDGYTF. CDR3 sequence (DNA): TGCGCCAGCAGCCCGAGGACAGGGGGAACGGATGGCTACACCTTC. The chain has TRBV5-1 and TRBJ1-2, with 10 bases identical to TRBD1. The J segment lost 6 bases and the V segment lost 4 bases, leaving 9 bases of the junction unmatched. The CDR3 length is 15 residues. The V gene's germline CDR1 is SGHRS and CDR2 YFSETQ.

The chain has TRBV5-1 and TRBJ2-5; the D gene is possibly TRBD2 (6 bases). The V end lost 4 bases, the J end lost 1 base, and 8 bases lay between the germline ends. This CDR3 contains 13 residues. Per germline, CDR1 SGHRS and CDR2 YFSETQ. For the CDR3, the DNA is TGCGCCAGCAGCGGGGGAGGCCAAGAGACCCAGTACTTC. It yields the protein CASSGGGQETQYF.

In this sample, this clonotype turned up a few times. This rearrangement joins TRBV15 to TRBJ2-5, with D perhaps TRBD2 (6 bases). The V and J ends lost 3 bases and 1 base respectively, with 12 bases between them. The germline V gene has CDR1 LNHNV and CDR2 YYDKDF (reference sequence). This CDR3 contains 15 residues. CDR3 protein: CATSRGGSGQETQYF. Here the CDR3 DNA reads TGTGCCACCAGCAGGGGAGGTTCGGGCCAAGAGACCCAGTACTTC.

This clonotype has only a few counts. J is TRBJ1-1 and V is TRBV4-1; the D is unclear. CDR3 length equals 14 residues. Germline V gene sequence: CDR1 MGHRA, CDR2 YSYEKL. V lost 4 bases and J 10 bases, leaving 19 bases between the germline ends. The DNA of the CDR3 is TGCGCCAGCAGCCTCGGAACCCGGGGAACGGGAGCTTTCTTT. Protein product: CASSLGTRGTGAFF.

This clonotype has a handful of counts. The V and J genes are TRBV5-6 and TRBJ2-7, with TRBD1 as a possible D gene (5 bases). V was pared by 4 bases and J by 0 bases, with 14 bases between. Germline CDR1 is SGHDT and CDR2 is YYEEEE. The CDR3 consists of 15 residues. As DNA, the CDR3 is TGTGCCAGCAGCAAACTTACAGGTGGCTCCTACGAGCAGTACGTC. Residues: CASSKLTGGSYEQYV.

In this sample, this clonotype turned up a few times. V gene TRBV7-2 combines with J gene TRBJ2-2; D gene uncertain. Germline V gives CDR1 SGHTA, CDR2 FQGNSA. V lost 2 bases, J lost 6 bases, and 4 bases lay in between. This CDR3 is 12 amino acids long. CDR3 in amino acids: CASSLNAGELFF. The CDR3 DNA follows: TGTGCCAGCAGCTTAAATGCCGGGGAGCTGTTTTTT.

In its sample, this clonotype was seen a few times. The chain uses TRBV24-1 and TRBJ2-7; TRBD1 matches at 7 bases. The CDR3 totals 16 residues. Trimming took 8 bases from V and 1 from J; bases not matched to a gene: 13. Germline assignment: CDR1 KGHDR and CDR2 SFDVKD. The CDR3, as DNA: TGTGCCACCAATCTTTGTACGGACAGGAAATCCTACGAGCAGTACGTC. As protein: CATNLCTDRKSYEQYV.

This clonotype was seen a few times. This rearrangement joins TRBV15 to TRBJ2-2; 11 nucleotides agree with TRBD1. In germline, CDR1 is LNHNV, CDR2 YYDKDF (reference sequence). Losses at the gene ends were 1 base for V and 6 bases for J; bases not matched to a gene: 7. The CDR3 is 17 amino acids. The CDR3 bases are TGTGCCACCAGCAGAGGGTCTTGGACAGGGGGCCCCGGGGAGCTGTTTTTT. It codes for CATSRGSWTGGPGELFF.

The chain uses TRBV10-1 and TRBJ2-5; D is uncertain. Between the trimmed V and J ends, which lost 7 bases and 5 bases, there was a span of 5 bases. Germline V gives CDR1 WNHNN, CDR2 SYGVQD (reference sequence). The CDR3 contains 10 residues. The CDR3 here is CASIEETQYF. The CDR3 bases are TGCGCCAGCATAGAGGAGACCCAGTACTTC.